This entry features one TCR beta chain sequence. Sequencing was performed with immunoSEQ multiplex PCR; in TCRdb, only in-frame clones are kept and a portion is missing. This table has about 100,000 clones, approximately 85% appearing once. This sample is drawn from a study of blood T cell repertoires in COVID-19. Trimming left V 3 bases short and J 3 bases short, with 15 bases between. The CDR3 extends over 16 amino acids. Germline assignment: CDR1 KGHSH and CDR2 LQKENI. This clonotype originated in a man in his sixties with acute or convalescent COVID-19. This chain connects TRBV18 to TRBJ1-5; D perhaps matches TRBD1 (5 bases). Material: peripheral blood. The chain's CDR3 is CASSPTTPTDNQPQHF. CDR3 in DNA: TGTGCCAGCTCACCTACCACCCCGACAGACAATCAGCCCCAGCATTTT.